Listed below are T cell receptor beta chains from one sample, sequenced in a study of vaccination and CD4 T cells after COVID-19. These receptors' targets are unknown. TCRdb used MiXCR to reprocess the PCR reads, holding one entry per CDR3 protein. The data contain about 19,000 distinct CDR3 sequences, less than 50% of them singletons. Sequenced input: cultured CD4+ T cells from blood. These receptors were collected from a human donor with COVID-19. CDR3s include the opening cysteine and the closing phenylalanine or tryptophan. Each record gives: clone size, V gene, CDR3 length, J gene, D gene, CDR3 protein, CDR3 DNA. A D gene is named only where the DNA matches it firmly. A row's size may be missing; if present it is once, few, many or a size class.

clone size: .; V gene: TRBV6-1; CDR3 length: 13; J gene: TRBJ1-2; D gene: TRBD1; CDR3 protein: CASRPDRVDPYTF; CDR3 DNA: TGTGCCAGCAGGCCTGACAGGGTGGACCCCTACACCTTC
clone size: .; V gene: TRBV15; CDR3 length: 17; J gene: TRBJ2-3; D gene: TRBD2; CDR3 protein: CATSRDGLGAGGDTQYF; CDR3 DNA: TGTGCCACCAGCAGAGATGGGCTGGGTGCGGGGGGAGATACGCAGTATTTT
clone size: few; V gene: TRBV20-1; CDR3 length: 14; J gene: TRBJ1-2; D gene: TRBD1; CDR3 protein: CSARDRELGRGYTF; CDR3 DNA: TGCAGTGCAAGAGACAGGGAATTGGGTCGTGGCTACACCTTC
clone size: .; V gene: TRBV20-1; CDR3 length: 15; J gene: TRBJ1-5; D gene: TRBD1; CDR3 protein: CSARPDRADNQPQHF; CDR3 DNA: TGCAGTGCTAGGCCGGACAGGGCAGACAATCAGCCCCAGCATTTT
clone size: .; V gene: TRBV20-1; CDR3 length: 14; J gene: TRBJ1-1; D gene: .; CDR3 protein: CSAREQRGNAEAFF; CDR3 DNA: TGCAGTGCTAGGGAACAGCGGGGGAACGCTGAAGCTTTCTTT
clone size: few; V gene: TRBV10-3; CDR3 length: 13; J gene: TRBJ1-4; D gene: .; CDR3 protein: CAIRAGLNEKLFF; CDR3 DNA: TGTGCCATCCGGGCAGGACTGAATGAAAAACTGTTTTTT
clone size: .; V gene: TRBV6-4; CDR3 length: 14; J gene: TRBJ2-2; D gene: .; CDR3 protein: CASSDSPDTGELFF; CDR3 DNA: TGTGCCAGCAGTGACTCTCCGGACACCGGGGAGCTGTTTTTT
clone size: .; V gene: TRBV6-1; CDR3 length: 13; J gene: TRBJ2-7; D gene: .; CDR3 protein: CASGGPTTYEQYF; CDR3 DNA: TGTGCCAGCGGCGGGCCAACCACTTACGAGCAGTACTTC
clone size: .; V gene: TRBV6-1; CDR3 length: 13; J gene: TRBJ2-7; D gene: .; CDR3 protein: CASSSIDVYEQYF; CDR3 DNA: TGTGCCAGCAGCTCGATCGATGTCTACGAGCAGTACTTC
clone size: few; V gene: TRBV6-5; CDR3 length: 15; J gene: TRBJ1-5; D gene: .; CDR3 protein: CASSYVAGIGQPQHF; CDR3 DNA: TGTGCCAGCAGTTACGTCGCAGGGATCGGCCAGCCCCAGCATTTT
clone size: few; V gene: TRBV28; CDR3 length: 15; J gene: TRBJ2-1; D gene: .; CDR3 protein: CASSQTTGSYNEQFF; CDR3 DNA: TGTGCCAGCAGTCAGACGACGGGATCCTACAATGAGCAGTTCTTC
clone size: .; V gene: TRBV21-1; CDR3 length: 15; J gene: TRBJ1-5; D gene: .; CDR3 protein: CASSRMGRNNQPQHF; CDR3 DNA: TGTGCCAGCAGCAGAATGGGTCGGAACAATCAGCCCCAGCATTTT
clone size: .; V gene: TRBV12-3/TRBV12-4; CDR3 length: 13; J gene: TRBJ1-1; D gene: .; CDR3 protein: CASSPDTRTEAFF; CDR3 DNA: TGTGCCAGCAGTCCAGACACGAGAACTGAAGCTTTCTTT
clone size: few; V gene: TRBV15; CDR3 length: 15; J gene: TRBJ2-3; D gene: TRBD1; CDR3 protein: CATSRARGLGDTQYF; CDR3 DNA: TGTGCCACCAGCAGGGCGAGGGGGCTTGGAGATACGCAGTATTTT
clone size: .; V gene: TRBV20-1; CDR3 length: 18; J gene: TRBJ2-2; D gene: TRBD1; CDR3 protein: CSAEGQGGEGRNTGELFF; CDR3 DNA: TGCAGTGCGGAGGGACAGGGGGGCGAGGGGAGAAACACCGGGGAGCTGTTTTTT
clone size: .; V gene: TRBV7-2; CDR3 length: 15; J gene: TRBJ2-1; D gene: TRBD1; CDR3 protein: CASSLGTGPYNEQFF; CDR3 DNA: TGTGCCAGCAGCTTAGGGACAGGGCCCTACAATGAGCAGTTCTTC
clone size: .; V gene: TRBV5-1; CDR3 length: 14; J gene: TRBJ2-2; D gene: TRBD2; CDR3 protein: CASRPTGGIGELFF; CDR3 DNA: TGCGCCAGCAGGCCTACCGGGGGGATCGGGGAGCTGTTTTTT
clone size: .; V gene: TRBV5-1; CDR3 length: 13; J gene: TRBJ1-3; D gene: .; CDR3 protein: CASYDSPGNTIYF; CDR3 DNA: TGCGCCAGCTACGACTCTCCTGGAAACACCATATATTTT
clone size: few; V gene: TRBV7-2; CDR3 length: 14; J gene: TRBJ1-2; D gene: TRBD1; CDR3 protein: CASSLEDRGYGYTF; CDR3 DNA: TGTGCCAGCAGCTTAGAAGACAGGGGCTATGGCTACACCTTC
clone size: once; V gene: TRBV18; CDR3 length: 15; J gene: TRBJ2-3; D gene: TRBD1; CDR3 protein: CASSPQGASADTQYF; CDR3 DNA: TGTGCCAGCTCACCACAGGGGGCGAGTGCAGATACGCAGTATTTT
clone size: .; V gene: TRBV19; CDR3 length: 14; J gene: TRBJ2-2; D gene: .; CDR3 protein: CATRGKSGTGELFF; CDR3 DNA: TGTGCCACCCGCGGGAAGTCGGGCACCGGGGAGCTGTTTTTT
clone size: .; V gene: TRBV6-1; CDR3 length: 16; J gene: TRBJ1-2; D gene: TRBD1; CDR3 protein: CASSPLNRGTNYGYTF; CDR3 DNA: TGTGCCAGCAGCCCCCTAAACAGGGGCACTAACTATGGCTACACCTTC
clone size: .; V gene: TRBV19; CDR3 length: 14; J gene: TRBJ1-1; D gene: .; CDR3 protein: CASSIESGKTEAFF; CDR3 DNA: TGTGCCAGTAGTATTGAATCAGGGAAGACTGAAGCTTTCTTT
clone size: .; V gene: TRBV2; CDR3 length: 15; J gene: TRBJ1-5; D gene: TRBD1; CDR3 protein: CASSPGGHSNQPQHF; CDR3 DNA: TGTGCCAGCAGTCCAGGGGGCCATAGCAATCAGCCCCAGCATTTT
clone size: few; V gene: TRBV7-9; CDR3 length: 15; J gene: TRBJ1-5; D gene: TRBD1; CDR3 protein: CASSQGGLSNQPQHF; CDR3 DNA: TGTGCCAGCAGCCAGGGGGGATTGAGCAATCAGCCCCAGCATTTT
clone size: .; V gene: TRBV6-2/TRBV6-3; CDR3 length: 11; J gene: TRBJ2-3; D gene: .; CDR3 protein: CASSRTDTQYF; CDR3 DNA: TGTGCCAGCAGCCGCACAGATACGCAGTATTTT
clone size: .; V gene: TRBV19; CDR3 length: 13; J gene: TRBJ2-7; D gene: .; CDR3 protein: CASTTDPSYEQYF; CDR3 DNA: TGTGCCAGTACCACGGACCCGTCCTACGAGCAGTACTTC
clone size: .; V gene: TRBV6-5; CDR3 length: 14; J gene: TRBJ1-2; D gene: .; CDR3 protein: CASSYRGIGYGYTF; CDR3 DNA: TGTGCCAGCAGTTACAGGGGGATAGGGTATGGCTACACCTTC
clone size: .; V gene: TRBV6-1; CDR3 length: 14; J gene: TRBJ1-5; D gene: .; CDR3 protein: CASTPGGLGQPQHF; CDR3 DNA: TGTGCCAGCACCCCGGGAGGGTTAGGTCAGCCCCAGCATTTT
clone size: .; V gene: TRBV5-1; CDR3 length: 14; J gene: TRBJ2-3; D gene: .; CDR3 protein: CASSLATGTDTQYF; CDR3 DNA: TGCGCCAGCAGCTTGGCCACGGGGACAGATACGCAGTATTTT
clone size: .; V gene: TRBV7-9; CDR3 length: 13; J gene: TRBJ1-2; D gene: TRBD1; CDR3 protein: CASSRGQGTGYTF; CDR3 DNA: TGTGCCAGCAGCCGGGGACAGGGTACTGGCTACACCTTC
clone size: .; V gene: TRBV7-9; CDR3 length: 16; J gene: TRBJ1-6; D gene: TRBD1; CDR3 protein: CASSLGAGGSNSPLHF; CDR3 DNA: TGTGCCAGCAGCTTAGGGGCAGGGGGTTCTAATTCACCCCTCCACTTT
clone size: few; V gene: TRBV6-1; CDR3 length: 18; J gene: TRBJ1-5; D gene: .; CDR3 protein: CATRGSGQSMASNQPQHF; CDR3 DNA: TGTGCCACTAGGGGGTCGGGCCAGTCAATGGCTAGCAATCAGCCCCAGCATTTT
clone size: .; V gene: TRBV6-1; CDR3 length: 15; J gene: TRBJ1-6; D gene: TRBD1; CDR3 protein: CASSTTGTGDSPLHF; CDR3 DNA: TGTGCCAGCAGTACCACCGGGACAGGGGATTCACCCCTCCACTTT
clone size: .; V gene: TRBV6-1; CDR3 length: 15; J gene: TRBJ1-1; D gene: .; CDR3 protein: CASILRGNVNTEAFF; CDR3 DNA: TGTGCCAGCATCTTACGGGGAAATGTGAACACTGAAGCTTTCTTT
clone size: .; V gene: TRBV30; CDR3 length: 11; J gene: TRBJ2-1; D gene: .; CDR3 protein: CAWSDHTEQFF; CDR3 DNA: TGTGCCTGGAGTGATCATACTGAGCAGTTCTTC
clone size: .; V gene: TRBV19; CDR3 length: 11; J gene: TRBJ1-2; D gene: .; CDR3 protein: CASSSSYGYTF; CDR3 DNA: TGTGCCAGTAGTAGCAGCTATGGCTACACCTTC
clone size: few; V gene: TRBV10-3; CDR3 length: 15; J gene: TRBJ2-3; D gene: .; CDR3 protein: CAIRLGIGGTDTQYF; CDR3 DNA: TGTGCCATCAGACTCGGAATCGGTGGGACAGATACGCAGTATTTT
clone size: few; V gene: TRBV20-1; CDR3 length: 15; J gene: TRBJ1-6; D gene: TRBD1; CDR3 protein: CSPASGQGIYSPLHF; CDR3 DNA: TGCAGTCCTGCCTCGGGACAGGGAATCTATTCACCCCTCCACTTT
clone size: .; V gene: TRBV15; CDR3 length: 16; J gene: TRBJ2-2; D gene: TRBD1; CDR3 protein: CATSRGDRVYTGELFF; CDR3 DNA: TGTGCCACCAGCAGAGGGGACAGGGTATACACCGGGGAGCTGTTTTTT
clone size: .; V gene: TRBV5-1; CDR3 length: 12; J gene: TRBJ2-5; D gene: .; CDR3 protein: CASSLAQETQYF; CDR3 DNA: TGCGCCAGCAGCTTGGCGCAAGAGACCCAGTACTTC
clone size: .; V gene: TRBV6-2/TRBV6-3; CDR3 length: 13; J gene: TRBJ1-2; D gene: .; CDR3 protein: CASNYSVSSGYTF; CDR3 DNA: TGTGCCAGCAATTACTCGGTCAGTAGCGGCTACACCTTC
clone size: .; V gene: TRBV6-5; CDR3 length: 15; J gene: TRBJ2-7; D gene: TRBD2; CDR3 protein: CASSYPSSGGGEQYF; CDR3 DNA: TGTGCCAGCAGTTACCCCTCCAGCGGGGGGGGCGAGCAGTACTTC
clone size: medium-sized; V gene: TRBV6-2/TRBV6-3; CDR3 length: 14; J gene: TRBJ1-2; D gene: .; CDR3 protein: CASSYGNSHYGYTF; CDR3 DNA: TGTGCCAGCAGTTATGGTAACAGCCACTATGGCTACACCTTC
clone size: .; V gene: TRBV12-3/TRBV12-4; CDR3 length: 14; J gene: TRBJ2-5; D gene: TRBD1; CDR3 protein: CASSPRQGIETQYF; CDR3 DNA: TGTGCCAGCAGTCCGCGACAGGGTATCGAGACCCAGTACTTC
clone size: .; V gene: TRBV6-2/TRBV6-3; CDR3 length: 15; J gene: TRBJ2-7; D gene: .; CDR3 protein: CASSYGPGRTYEQYF; CDR3 DNA: TGTGCCAGCAGTTACGGCCCGGGACGTACCTACGAGCAGTACTTC
clone size: few; V gene: TRBV20-1; CDR3 length: 15; J gene: TRBJ1-6; D gene: TRBD1; CDR3 protein: CSARGAQGAFSPLHF; CDR3 DNA: TGCAGTGCTAGAGGTGCTCAGGGGGCGTTTTCACCCCTCCACTTT
clone size: once; V gene: TRBV25-1; CDR3 length: 11; J gene: TRBJ2-1; D gene: TRBD1; CDR3 protein: CASSNDRVQFF; CDR3 DNA: TGTGCCAGCAGTAACGACAGGGTGCAGTTCTTC
clone size: .; V gene: TRBV19; CDR3 length: 16; J gene: TRBJ2-5; D gene: TRBD1; CDR3 protein: CASSTGGANFPETQYF; CDR3 DNA: TGTGCCAGCAGTACAGGGGGCGCAAATTTCCCAGAGACCCAGTACTTC
clone size: few; V gene: TRBV7-2; CDR3 length: 15; J gene: TRBJ1-3; D gene: TRBD1; CDR3 protein: CASRRDSLNGNTIYF; CDR3 DNA: TGTGCCAGCAGGCGGGACAGCCTAAACGGAAACACCATATATTTT
clone size: .; V gene: TRBV20-1; CDR3 length: 12; J gene: TRBJ1-4; D gene: .; CDR3 protein: CSASWTNEKLFF; CDR3 DNA: TGCAGTGCTAGTTGGACTAATGAAAAACTGTTTTTT
clone size: .; V gene: TRBV5-6; CDR3 length: 13; J gene: TRBJ2-7; D gene: TRBD2; CDR3 protein: CASSLTSGYEQYF; CDR3 DNA: TGTGCCAGCAGCTTGACTAGCGGTTACGAGCAGTACTTC
clone size: few; V gene: TRBV7-9; CDR3 length: 14; J gene: TRBJ1-6; D gene: TRBD1; CDR3 protein: CASSSGQTNSPLHF; CDR3 DNA: TGTGCCAGCAGCTCGGGACAGACGAATTCACCCCTCCACTTT
clone size: .; V gene: TRBV6-1; CDR3 length: 13; J gene: TRBJ2-1; D gene: TRBD1; CDR3 protein: CASKQGVQNEQFF; CDR3 DNA: TGTGCCAGCAAACAGGGGGTTCAGAATGAGCAGTTCTTC
clone size: .; V gene: TRBV11-3; CDR3 length: 17; J gene: TRBJ2-3; D gene: TRBD2; CDR3 protein: CASSLVTGGGLTDTQYF; CDR3 DNA: TGTGCCAGCAGCTTAGTGACGGGCGGGGGGCTCACAGATACGCAGTATTTT
clone size: .; V gene: TRBV19; CDR3 length: 15; J gene: TRBJ2-3; D gene: TRBD2; CDR3 protein: CASRRLAGPTDTQYF; CDR3 DNA: TGTGCCAGTAGAAGACTAGCGGGGCCAACAGATACGCAGTATTTT
clone size: once; V gene: TRBV6-1; CDR3 length: 15; J gene: TRBJ2-7; D gene: .; CDR3 protein: CASSAQTNLGYEQYF; CDR3 DNA: TGTGCCAGCAGTGCCCAGACCAATTTGGGCTACGAGCAGTACTTC
clone size: few; V gene: TRBV10-3; CDR3 length: 12; J gene: TRBJ2-2; D gene: .; CDR3 protein: CAASDVTGELFF; CDR3 DNA: TGTGCCGCATCAGATGTAACCGGGGAGCTGTTTTTT
clone size: few; V gene: TRBV6-1; CDR3 length: 13; J gene: TRBJ2-4; D gene: .; CDR3 protein: CASTEGAKNIQYF; CDR3 DNA: TGTGCCAGCACAGAGGGGGCCAAAAACATTCAGTACTTC
clone size: .; V gene: TRBV28; CDR3 length: 14; J gene: TRBJ2-7; D gene: TRBD1; CDR3 protein: CASKLRQGHYEQYF; CDR3 DNA: TGTGCCAGCAAACTAAGACAGGGTCACTACGAGCAGTACTTC